Detailed here is one T cell receptor (beta chain). Its antigen is as yet unknown. The V end was cut by 10 bases, the J end by 7 bases, with 13 bases between. Germline values: CDR1 MDHEN, CDR2 SYDVKM. This CDR3 contains 11 residues. These data belong to a study of cytomegalovirus exposure and HLA in healthy donors. The overall study: Clustering assigned 70% to 90% of the roughly 430 genotyped donors to the Caucasian-associated ancestry cluster. Whole-study findings and limits: What a later analysis reportedly showed was that an Asian-associated ancestry cluster had fewer N-insertions than the approximately 670-donor mean. An analysis was carried out at a later point. It showed that HLA-associated TCR beta chains were more clonally expanded than equally common non-associated chains.

Likely unrecorded immune exposures existed in these nominally healthy donors. PCR used 60 Vbeta primers and 13 Jbeta primers. TCRdb keeps only in-frame clones here, not all; method: immunoSEQ multiplex PCR. The sample shows about 180,000 clones, around three quarters of them seen only once. Sequences were obtained from PBMCs. The receptor was isolated from a woman aged 40 to 50 in good health and CMV-seronegative. The chain employs TRBV28 and TRBJ1-1; possible D gene TRBD1, 5 bases. The CDR3 spells CATQIDSEAFF. The CDR3 bases are TGTGCCACCCAAATAGACAGTGAAGCTTTCTTT.